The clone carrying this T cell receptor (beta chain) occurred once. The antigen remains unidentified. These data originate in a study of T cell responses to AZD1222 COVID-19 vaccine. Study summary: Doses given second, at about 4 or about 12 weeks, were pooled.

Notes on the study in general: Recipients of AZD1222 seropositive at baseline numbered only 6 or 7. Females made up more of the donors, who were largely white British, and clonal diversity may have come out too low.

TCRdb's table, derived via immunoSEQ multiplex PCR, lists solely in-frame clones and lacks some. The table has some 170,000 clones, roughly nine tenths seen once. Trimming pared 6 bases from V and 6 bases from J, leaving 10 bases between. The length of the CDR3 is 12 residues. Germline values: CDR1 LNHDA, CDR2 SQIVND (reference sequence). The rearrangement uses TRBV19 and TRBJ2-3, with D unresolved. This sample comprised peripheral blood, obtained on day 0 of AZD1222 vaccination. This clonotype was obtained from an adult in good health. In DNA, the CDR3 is TGTGCCAGTAGGAAGCCCGGGGATACGCAGTATTTT. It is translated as CASRKPGDTQYF.